This TCR beta chain was captured in a study of blood T cell repertoires in COVID-19. Study background: Samples of COVID-19 (acute and convalescent) were obtained from the United States, Italy and Spain. Sources were T cells, B-cell-depleted T cells, or PBMCs; the material itself was cDNA or gDNA.

V lost 5 bases and J lost 2, with 18 bases in between. The germline V gene encodes CDR1 SEHNR and CDR2 FQNEAQ (reference sequence). This CDR3 contains 17 residues. Sample share makes this clone medium-sized. Per the original methods: Reference gene primer amplification yielded estimated nucleated cell counts. Assay used: immunoSEQ multiplex PCR; TCRdb lists only in-frame clones, some missing. Clone size and the V and J calls come from that table; the DNA yielded D and trimming. This table has some 150,000 clones, about 85% appearing once. The chain links TRBV7-9 to TRBJ2-2, with D perhaps matching TRBD1 (5 bases). The sample was peripheral blood. The receptor was derived from a man aged 60 to 69 who had recovered from COVID-19. In nucleotides, the CDR3 is TGTGCCAGCAGCGACCTGGTACAGGACCTCAACACCGGGGAGCTGTTTTTT. It codes for CASSDLVQDLNTGELFF. The entire variable domain, with the rest obtained from reference TRBV7-9 and TRBJ2-2, is as follows: DTGVSQNPRHKITKRGQNVTFRCDPISEHNRLYWYRQTLGQGPEFLTYFQNEAQLEKSRLLSDRFSAERPKGSFSTLEIQRTEQGDSAMYLCASSDLVQDLNTGELFFGEGSRLTVL.